The 24 T cell receptor beta chains below come from one sample, sequenced in a study of HIV-infected patients and healthy controls. TCRdb re-analysed the 5' RACE reads in MiXCR, keeping a single row per CDR3 protein. In the table there are about 70,000 distinct CDR3 sequences, about 17% of which are singletons. The sequenced sample was CD4+ T cells from blood. The receptors derive from a human donor in good health.

CDR3 sequence (DNA): TGTGCCAGCAGGAACCCCCTGGCGGAGACCCAGTACTTC. Amino acids: CASRNPLAETQYF. The chain is built from TRBV12-3 or TRBV12-4 and TRBJ2-5; D not certain. Trimming removed 6 bases at V and 5 bases at J, with 13 bases between. The CDR3 covers 13 residues.

This clonotype was counted a few times. This rearrangement joins TRBV10-3 to TRBJ1-2, with 9 bases fitting TRBD1. Trimming removed 2 bases from V and 4 bases from J; junction bases left unmatched: 8. CDR1 and CDR2 from the germline V gene are ENHRY and SYGVKD. The CDR3 is 16 amino acids. The CDR3, as DNA: TGTGCCATCAGTGAGAGTTTAGCGGGACAGGGCTATGGCTACACCTTC. This translates into CAISESLAGQGYGYTF.

This clonotype was observed a handful of times. The rearrangement uses TRBV6-4 and TRBJ2-1, with D tentatively TRBD1 or TRBD2 (6 bases each). Deletions cut 0 bases from V and 6 bases from J, with 9 bases between. There are 14 residues in the CDR3. CDR1 is MRHNA and CDR2 is SNTAGT in the germline V gene. The CDR3 region has the DNA TGTGCCAGCAGTGACTCAGGGGGGTTCAATGAGCAGTTCTTC. It codes for CASSDSGGFNEQFF.

This chain connects TRBV5-1 to TRBJ2-7, with unresolved D. Germline lookup yields CDR1 SGHRS and CDR2 YFSETQ. CDR3 size: 14 residues. Trimming pared 0 bases from V and 5 bases from J, leaving 12 bases between. The CDR3 DNA reads as TGCGCCAGCAGCTTGGACGGGTTGCCCAACGAGCAGTACTTC. Protein product: CASSLDGLPNEQYF.

The sample holds a few counts of this clonotype. The gene calls are TRBV5-4 and TRBJ1-1; 9 bases match TRBD1. CDR1 is SGHNT, CDR2 YYREEE, per germline (reference sequence). The V and J ends lost 7 bases and 2 bases, in that order; junction bases with no gene match: 12. This CDR3 contains 16 residues. The CDR3 DNA follows: TGTGCCAGCGGACGCCCCCAGGGACAGGGAAACACTGAAGCTTTCTTT. Translated: CASGRPQGQGNTEAFF.

This clonotype was observed a few times. The chain links TRBV12-3 or TRBV12-4 to TRBJ1-1; TRBD1 might be the D (5 bases). The CDR3 consists of 14 residues. V was trimmed by 6 bases and J by 3 bases, leaving 14 bases between them. CDR3 residues: CASRIPSGDTEAFF. The CDR3 DNA sequence: TGTGCCAGCAGAATCCCCTCGGGGGACACTGAAGCTTTCTTT.

This clonotype was counted ten times or more. The CDR3 DNA follows: TGTGCCAGCAGTCCGGACAGGGCTAGCAATCAGCCCCAGCATTTT. Its protein is CASSPDRASNQPQHF. V usage is TRBV6-1 and J usage is TRBJ1-5, with 8 bases lining up with TRBD1. J lost 0 bases, V lost 5 bases, and 3 bases had no gene match. Germline CDR1 is MNHNS and CDR2 is SASEGT. The CDR3 sequence is 15 residues long.

The V call is TRBV7-9, the J call TRBJ2-3; 7 nucleotides agree with TRBD1. The CDR3 runs to 15 residues. The V gene's germline CDR1 is SEHNR and CDR2 FQNEAQ (reference sequence). The V gene end was trimmed by 2 bases and the J gene end by 2 bases; junction bases not matched to a gene: 4. As DNA, the CDR3 is TGTGCCAGCAGCTTAAGGGACAGCACCACAGATACGCAGTATTTT. This codes for CASSLRDSTTDTQYF.

The J gene is TRBJ2-2, the V gene TRBV5-1; TRBD1 aligns across 7 bases. Germline loops: CDR1 SGHRS, CDR2 YFSETQ. The CDR3 covers 16 residues. V dropped 4 bases and J dropped 6; count of bases not matched to a gene: 12. CDR3 bases: TGCGCCAGCAGCCCACACCGGGACAGTTGGGCCGGGGAGCTGTTTTTT. As protein: CASSPHRDSWAGELFF.

This clonotype was observed at least ten times. The chain has TRBV20-1 and TRBJ2-3, with D perhaps matching TRBD1 or TRBD2 (6 bases each). V was trimmed by 1 base and J by 3 bases, leaving 20 bases between them. This CDR3 has 17 residues. The germline CDR1 and CDR2 sequences are DFQATT and SNEGSKA (reference sequence). The DNA of the CDR3 is TGCAGTGCTAGAGGTGCCCGGTCCGGGGGCGGAACAGATACGCAGTATTTT. Protein product: CSARGARSGGGTDTQYF.

This clonotype was observed at least ten times. V gene TRBV7-3 combines with J gene TRBJ2-2; weak D call: TRBD1 (6 bases). The CDR3 spans 16 residues. With 4 bases removed from V and 0 bases from J, the gap between germline ends came to 12 bases. Germline CDR1 reads SGHTA; CDR2 reads FQGTGA. The CDR3 reads CASSSTGTPNTGELFF. CDR3 sequence (DNA): TGTGCCAGCAGCTCCACAGGGACCCCGAACACCGGGGAGCTGTTTTTT.

The CDR3 DNA reads TGTGCCAGCAGCAGAATTTTCCAGGGGACAGATACGCAGTATTTT. This codes for CASSRIFQGTDTQYF. The V call is TRBV6-5, the J call TRBJ2-3; D may be TRBD1 (6 bases). Trimming removed 6 bases at V and 3 bases at J, with 16 bases between. The CDR3 is 15 residues long. CDR1 is MNHEY and CDR2 is SVGAGI in the germline V gene.

This clonotype was observed a few times. The rearrangement uses TRBV11-2 and TRBJ2-7; no clear D gene. The CDR3 is 14 amino acids. V was pared by 4 bases and J by 5 bases, with 15 bases between. Germline CDR1 is SGHAT and CDR2 is FQNNGV. The DNA of the CDR3 is TGTGCCAGCAGCTCGTGGCCTCTGGAAAACGAGCAGTACTTC. Translated: CASSSWPLENEQYF.

This clonotype was observed a few times. V and J are TRBV4-2 and TRBJ2-3, with D hard to call. From germline, CDR1 is LGHNA and CDR2 YNFKEQ. The V and J ends lost 2 bases and 3 bases respectively, with 6 bases between them. The CDR3 runs 13 residues. For the CDR3, the DNA is TGTGCCAGCAGCCAATTGGGGACAGATACGCAGTATTTT. It specifies CASSQLGTDTQYF.

V gene TRBV9 combines with J gene TRBJ2-5, with D hard to call. The CDR3 covers 13 residues. Deletions cut 4 bases from V and 5 bases from J, with 12 bases between. Germline V CDR1 and CDR2: SGDLS, YYNGEE. DNA for the CDR3: TGTGCCAGCAGCCCGCAGCCTTGGGAGACCCAGTACTTC. Translation gives CASSPQPWETQYF.

The rearrangement links TRBV25-1 to TRBJ2-4, with 7 nucleotides matching TRBD1. Germline CDR1 MGHDK, CDR2 SYGVNS. V lost 8 bases, J lost 3 bases, and 4 bases stayed unmatched. CDR3 size: 13 residues. In nucleotides, the CDR3 is TGTGCCAGCGGAGACAGGGTCAAAAACATTCAGTACTTC. This encodes CASGDRVKNIQYF.

This chain joins TRBV6-2 or TRBV6-3 and TRBJ2-3, with 15 bases aligning to TRBD2. This CDR3 spans 14 amino acids. The V segment lost 7 bases and the J segment 7 bases; nucleotides outside the gene matches: 3. CDR1 and CDR2 (germline): MNHEY, SVGEGT. The CDR3 loop reads CASTGTSGGNTQYF. The CDR3 DNA reads TGTGCCAGCACCGGGACTAGCGGGGGGAATACGCAGTATTTT.

The chain combines TRBV29-1 with TRBJ1-2; possible D gene TRBD1, 6 bases. Trimming took off 7 bases at V and 2 bases at J, with 11 bases between the two ends. Germline-derived CDR1 and CDR2 are SQVTM and ANQGSEA. This CDR3 is built from 12 residues. CDR3 nucleotides: TGCAGCGGGGGACACCCAAACTATGGCTACACCTTC. This codes for CSGGHPNYGYTF.

This clonotype was seen more than once but under ten times. J is TRBJ1-2 and V is TRBV20-1; D gene unclear. CDR1 and CDR2 (germline): DFQATT, SNEGSKA (reference sequence). The V end lost 1 base, the J end lost 1 base, and 13 bases lay between the germline ends. The CDR3 spans 15 residues. CDR3 loop: CSARGAVALNYGYTF. CDR3 nucleotide sequence: TGCAGTGCTAGAGGCGCAGTAGCCCTTAACTATGGCTACACCTTC.

This clonotype was counted ten times or more. V gene TRBV4-2 combines with J gene TRBJ2-3, with 14 bases fitting TRBD2. The CDR3 has 17 amino acids. J was trimmed by 4 bases and V by 2 bases; bases with no gene match: 5. Germline V gives CDR1 LGHNA, CDR2 YNFKEQ. The CDR3 DNA follows: TGTGCCAGCAGCCAACCGGGGACTAGCGGGAGTGCAGATACGCAGTATTTT. Translation: CASSQPGTSGSADTQYF.

J is TRBJ2-2 and V is TRBV6-1, with TRBD1 matching 9 bases. Germline CDR1 and CDR2: MNHNS and SASEGT. The CDR3 is 15 amino acids. V shed 7 bases and J 4 bases; nucleotides not matched to a gene: 7. The CDR3 region has the DNA TGTGCCAGCAAAGGACAGGGGATTAGCACCGGGGAGCTGTTTTTT. Its protein is CASKGQGISTGELFF.

This clonotype was recorded a few times. The genes are TRBV7-2 and TRBJ2-5; 8 positions agree with TRBD2. Germline V gene data show CDR1 as SGHTA and CDR2 as FQGNSA. The CDR3 extends over 16 amino acids. V lost 5 bases to trimming and J lost 3 bases; unmatched junction nucleotides: 11. CDR3 coding DNA: TGTGCCAGCAGCCCATGGAGCGGGGGCTCGAAAGAGACCCAGTACTTC. As protein: CASSPWSGGSKETQYF.

The chain combines TRBV4-1 with TRBJ2-5, with D hard to call. Trimming removed 2 bases from V and 5 bases from J, with 12 bases in between. The CDR3 has 14 amino acids. Per the germline V gene, CDR1 is MGHRA and CDR2 is YSYEKL. The CDR3 sequence: CASSQRSMRETQYF. The CDR3 coding sequence is TGCGCCAGCAGCCAAAGATCAATGAGGGAGACCCAGTACTTC.

This clonotype was counted ten times or more. The chain recombines TRBV20-1 with TRBJ2-7, with D perhaps matching TRBD1 (6 bases). This CDR3 has 14 residues. V shed 0 bases and J shed 4 bases, with 13 bases lying between them. Germline V gives CDR1 DFQATT, CDR2 SNEGSKA (reference sequence). In DNA, the CDR3 is TGCAGTGCTAGAGATCAAGGCAGGGGATACGAGCAGTACTTC. Amino acids: CSARDQGRGYEQYF.